These T cell receptor beta chains were read from a single sample in a study of radiation and T cells in renal cell carcinoma. Profiling relied on immunoSEQ multiplex PCR, and the TCRdb table lists in-frame clones only, not all of them. The sample has 100,000 to 150,000 clones, roughly 91% seen once. The source was blood, collected from a patient whose treatment included radiotherapy and nephrectomy. The receptors originated from a woman between 70 and 85 years old with renal cell carcinoma. The CDR3 runs from the conserved cysteine through the conserved F or W. A D gene is named only where the DNA matches it firmly. Clone size is given for some rows only: seen once, a few or many times, or a class if the clone is expanded.

d_gene	abundance	v_gene	j_gene	CDR3aa	CDR3nt
NA	NA	TRBV5-1	TRBJ2-5	CASSPRVGQETQYF	TGCGCCAGCAGCCCGAGGGTCGGGCAAGAGACCCAGTACTTC
NA	NA	TRBV27	TRBJ2-1	CASSLTGSVISYNEQFF	TGTGCCAGCAGTTTGACAGGCAGTGTCATATCCTACAATGAGCAGTTCTTC
TRBD1	NA	TRBV19	TRBJ2-3	CASSIERWTGGADTQYF	TGTGCCAGTAGTATCGAGCGGTGGACAGGGGGCGCAGATACGCAGTATTTT
TRBD1	NA	TRBV2	TRBJ1-3	CASTTGGAGNTIYF	TGTGCCAGCACCACAGGGGGAGCGGGAAACACCATATATTTT
NA	few	TRBV5-6	TRBJ1-1	CASSLTVNTEAFF	TGTGCCAGCAGCCTGACAGTGAACACTGAAGCTTTCTTT
NA	few	TRBV30	TRBJ1-1	CAWSKPTEAFF	TGTGCCTGGAGTAAACCCACTGAAGCTTTCTTT
TRBD2	few	TRBV28	TRBJ2-1	CASTHLAGGSYNEQFF	TGTGCCAGCACCCATCTAGCGGGGGGCTCCTACAATGAGCAGTTCTTC
NA	NA	TRBV7-3	TRBJ1-3	CASSTSFGNTIYF	TGTGCCAGCAGCACGTCCTTTGGAAACACCATATATTTT
TRBD1	NA	TRBV7-9	TRBJ1-1	CASSDGTGVNTEAFF	TGTGCCAGCAGCGACGGTACAGGGGTCAACACTGAAGCTTTCTTT
NA	NA	TRBV12-1	TRBJ2-3	CASGARGQGTDTQYF	TGTGCCAGCGGCGCCCGGGGCCAAGGCACAGATACGCAGTATTTT
NA	once	TRBV5-6	TRBJ1-5	CASSLVGGNQPQHF	TGTGCCAGCAGCTTGGTCGGGGGGAATCAGCCCCAGCATTTT
NA	NA	TRBV6-1	TRBJ1-1	CASSEAPNTEAFF	TGTGCCAGCAGTGAAGCACCGAACACTGAAGCTTTCTTT
NA	NA	TRBV6-1	TRBJ2-2	CASSELVGTGELFF	TGTGCCAGCAGTGAACTAGTAGGCACCGGGGAGCTGTTTTTT
NA	NA	TRBV15	TRBJ1-1	CATSSARRNTEAFF	TGTGCCACCAGCAGTGCCAGGAGGAACACTGAAGCTTTCTTT
NA	few	TRBV5-1	TRBJ2-3	CASSLGPARALTTDTQYF	TGCGCCAGCAGCTTGGGGCCTGCCAGGGCTTTGACCACAGATACGCAGTATTTT
TRBD2	NA	TRBV9	TRBJ2-2	CASSPRSGGTGELFF	TGTGCCAGCAGCCCGCGATCCGGGGGGACCGGGGAGCTGTTTTTT
NA	NA	TRBV7-6	TRBJ2-5	CASSLAPGETQYF	TGTGCCAGCAGCCTGGCCCCCGGAGAGACCCAGTACTTC
NA	NA	TRBV28	TRBJ1-5	CASRLDQPQHF	TGTGCCAGCAGGCTGGATCAGCCCCAGCATTTT
NA	NA	TRBV5-6	TRBJ2-3	CASSPRTRQHTDTQYF	TGTGCCAGCAGCCCGAGGACCCGGCAACACACAGATACGCAGTATTTT
TRBD1	few	TRBV10-3	TRBJ1-1	CAISAREGANTEAFF	TGTGCCATCAGTGCCAGAGAGGGGGCGAACACTGAAGCTTTCTTT
TRBD1	NA	TRBV9	TRBJ2-1	CASSVARTGGSSYNEQFF	TGTGCCAGCAGCGTAGCTCGGACAGGAGGCAGCTCCTACAATGAGCAGTTCTTC
TRBD1	NA	TRBV27	TRBJ2-7	CASSFDRGYYEQYF	TGTGCCAGCAGTTTCGACAGGGGATACTACGAGCAGTACTTC
TRBD2	once	TRBV14	TRBJ2-5	CASSFGLGETQYF	TGTGCCAGCAGCTTCGGACTAGGGGAGACCCAGTACTTC
NA	few	TRBV30	TRBJ1-1	CAWGANTEAFF	TGTGCCTGGGGGGCGAACACTGAAGCTTTCTTT
TRBD2	NA	TRBV27	TRBJ2-7	CASSLLFGGGSYEQYF	TGTGCCAGCAGTCTCTTATTCGGGGGAGGGTCCTACGAGCAGTACTTC
TRBD1	NA	TRBV11-3	TRBJ2-7	CASSWTGQVYEQYF	TGTGCCAGCAGCTGGACCGGACAGGTCTACGAGCAGTACTTC
TRBD1	NA	TRBV5-1	TRBJ2-2	CASSSDRGMPGELFF	TGCGCCAGCAGCTCCGACAGGGGCATGCCCGGGGAGCTGTTTTTT
TRBD2	NA	TRBV6-5	TRBJ2-5	CASSTGGSETQYF	TGTGCCAGCAGTACGGGGGGGTCAGAGACCCAGTACTTC
TRBD1	NA	TRBV6-5	TRBJ2-7	CASSPGGQPYEQYF	TGTGCCAGCAGCCCAGGGGGACAACCCTACGAGCAGTACTTC
NA	NA	TRBV4-2	TRBJ1-4	CASSQGGQGRGFSEKLFF	TGTGCCAGCAGCCAAGGAGGTCAAGGGCGGGGTTTTAGTGAAAAACTGTTTTTT
NA	NA	TRBV28	TRBJ1-3	CASSLPTGKNTIYF	TGTGCCAGCAGTCTACCCACGGGGAAAAACACCATATATTTT
NA	NA	TRBV29-1	TRBJ1-3	CSVERDLGNTIYF	TGCAGCGTTGAAAGGGATCTTGGAAACACCATATATTTT
NA	few	TRBV25-1	TRBJ1-1	CASSRGGIEAFF	TGTGCCAGCAGTCGGGGGGGAATTGAAGCTTTCTTT